The clone carrying this T cell receptor beta chain was counted a single time. This record comes from a study of blood T cell repertoires in COVID-19. About the research overall: In each case, the material was cDNA or gDNA derived from T cells, B-cell-depleted T cells, or PBMCs.

In terms of age and location, participants ranged from about 18 to 95 years and lived in approximately 26 US areas. Assignments of participants to cohorts depended upon their own reported clinical history. In the original processing: From reference gene primer amplification, estimates of nucleated cell counts were derived. Measured with immunoSEQ multiplex PCR; TCRdb has only the in-frame clones, and not every one. V and J calls plus clone size are reproduced from that table; the DNA served to infer D and trimming. Seen here are roughly 500,000 clones, 88% observed once, and the top ten hold 1.5% to 2%. Sequenced input: PBMCs or T cells enriched from blood (not recorded which). This sequence was found in a woman aged 35 to 49 who had recovered from COVID-19.

The CDR3: CASSQEGRRGQRNEKLFF. The CDR3, as DNA: TGCGCCAGCAGCCAGGAGGGCCGACGAGGGCAGCGCAATGAAAAACTGTTTTTT. This sequence joins TRBV4-3 and TRBJ1-4; no reliable D call. CDR1 and CDR2 from the germline V gene are LGHNA and YSLEER. The CDR3 totals 18 residues. V was shortened by 3 bases and J by 5 bases, with 22 bases between the two germline ends.